This T cell receptor (beta chain) is drawn from a study of blood T cell repertoires in COVID-19. Background on the study: The study drew acute and convalescent COVID-19 samples from the United States, Italy and Spain. Nucleic acid was either cDNA or gDNA, and it came from T cells, B-cell-depleted T cells, or PBMCs.

There are 13 residues in the CDR3. With 8 bases removed from V and 5 bases from J, the gap between germline ends came to 14 bases. Everyone who took part was 18 to 89 years old, and they came from over 20 US areas. This clone was counted a few times. Per the study methods: Amplification of reference gene primers provided the estimated nucleated cell counts. The table came from immunoSEQ multiplex PCR; TCRdb's copy has only in-frame clones and leaves some out. The V and J calls and clone size were taken over from that table, and D and trimming were inferred from the DNA. The sample holds 290,000 or so clones, around nine tenths seen once.

The source material was PBMCs or T cells enriched from blood (not recorded which). J is TRBJ2-3 and V is TRBV12-3 or TRBV12-4, with D possibly TRBD2 on 5 matching bases. This receptor was taken from a woman under 30 who had recovered from COVID-19. The CDR3 DNA follows: TGTGCCAGCTGTCGGGGTTCAGAAGATACGCAGTATTTT. It yields the protein CASCRGSEDTQYF.